This T cell receptor beta chain was documented in a study of PD-1 blockade in classical Hodgkin lymphoma. The table lists this clone with a few counts. Antigen unknown. The sample's time point: cycle 4 day 1 (C4D1), after six to seven weeks of nivolumab. All patients experienced relapse after autologous stem cell transplantation, and brentuximab vedotin exposure was variable. Study findings and constraints: Patients starting nivolumab under 1 year after ASCT were excluded. Newly diagnosed patients had diversity similar to the baseline diversity of complete responders. The study found that TCR diversity rose significantly by C4D1 in CD4+ but not CD8+ cells.

The method was immunoSEQ multiplex PCR; TCRdb's version includes in-frame clones alone and lacks a portion of them. The sample consists of about 21,000 clones, around three quarters of them appearing once. Sample: peripheral blood mononuclear cells (PBMCs), taken before the fourth cycle of nivolumab. The source of this sequence is a human donor with classical Hodgkin lymphoma.

CDR3 loop: CASSLVWSSTDTQYF. Written as DNA, the CDR3 is TGTGCCAGCAGCTTAGTTTGGTCTAGCACAGATACGCAGTATTTT. The rearrangement links TRBV7-2 to TRBJ2-3; D call uncertain. Trimming stripped 1 base from V and 0 bases from J, with 8 bases between. This CDR3 region has 15 residues. Germline CDR1 reads SGHTA; CDR2 reads FQGNSA.